The subject of this entry is one T cell receptor (beta chain). This entry belongs to a study of shared clonotypes between healthy human individuals. V dropped 5 bases and J dropped 2 bases, with 11 bases sitting between them. This CDR3 comprises 14 residues. Germline values: CDR1 MDHEN, CDR2 SYDVKM. Produced via immunoSEQ multiplex PCR; TCRdb's table is partial and in-frame only. The sample includes a few million clones, around 93% of them seen just once. This TCR was recovered from a young man in good health. Some clones in this sample may be carry-over from other donors' samples. The rearrangement joins TRBV28 to TRBJ2-3; D not certain. The specimen was naive CD4+ T cells from PBMCs. Indicated subset: CD45RA+ positively selected. CDR3 coding DNA: TGTGCCAGCAGTACCAGGTGGTTCACAGATACGCAGTATTTT. Amino acids: CASSTRWFTDTQYF.